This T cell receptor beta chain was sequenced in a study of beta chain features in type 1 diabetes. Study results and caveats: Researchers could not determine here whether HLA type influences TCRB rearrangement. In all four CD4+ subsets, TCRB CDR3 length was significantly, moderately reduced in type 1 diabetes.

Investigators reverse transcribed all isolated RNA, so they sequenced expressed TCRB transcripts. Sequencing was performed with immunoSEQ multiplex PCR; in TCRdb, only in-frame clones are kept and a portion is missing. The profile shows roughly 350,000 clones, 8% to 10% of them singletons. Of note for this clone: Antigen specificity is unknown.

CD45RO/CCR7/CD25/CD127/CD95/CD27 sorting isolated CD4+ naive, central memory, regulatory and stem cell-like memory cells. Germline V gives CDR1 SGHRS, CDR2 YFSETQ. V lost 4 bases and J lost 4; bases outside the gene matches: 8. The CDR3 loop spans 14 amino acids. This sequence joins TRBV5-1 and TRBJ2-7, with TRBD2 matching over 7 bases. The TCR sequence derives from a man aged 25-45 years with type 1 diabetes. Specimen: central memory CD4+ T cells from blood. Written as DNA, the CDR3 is TGCGCCAGCAGCACCGGACTAGTAGAGTACGAGCAGTACTTC. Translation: CASSTGLVEYEQYF. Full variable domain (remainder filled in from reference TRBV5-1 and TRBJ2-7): KAGVTQTPRYLIKTRGQQVTLSCSPISGHRSVSWYQQTPGQGLQFLFEYFSETQRNKGNFPGRFSGRQFSNSRSEMNVSTLELGDSALYLCASSTGLVEYEQYFGPGTRLTVT.